This is a list of T cell receptor beta chains from one sample in a study of T cell responses to AZD1222 COVID-19 vaccine. The method was immunoSEQ multiplex PCR; TCRdb's version includes in-frame clones alone and lacks a portion of them. The sample records 75,000 to 90,000 clones, roughly 85% being singletons. The sequences come from peripheral blood, collected 28 days after the second AZD1222 dose. These receptors were taken from an adult who received the AZD1222 COVID-19 vaccine. Both conserved end residues are part of each CDR3. Each record gives: CDR3 DNA, CDR3 protein, clone size, V gene, J gene, D gene. A D gene is named only where the DNA matches it firmly. Clone size appears in some rows only: once, few, many, or a class for an expanded clone.

TGTGCCAGCACTCCGACAGATGGCACCGGGGAGCTGTTTTTT	CASTPTDGTGELFF	NA	TRBV28	TRBJ2-2	NA
TGCAGCGCGGAGGGGTTCGATGGCTACACCTTC	CSAEGFDGYTF	NA	TRBV29-1	TRBJ1-2	NA
TGTGCCAGCAGCTTAGAGTCAGGGGTGTCTTCACCCCTCCACTTT	CASSLESGVSSPLHF	NA	TRBV11-2	TRBJ1-6	NA
TGTGCCAGCAGTGAATCGGGGATCAATAGCAATCAGCCCCAGCATTTT	CASSESGINSNQPQHF	few	TRBV2	TRBJ1-5	NA
TGTGCCAGCAGTCGACTAGCGGAAAGCACAGATACGCAGTATTTT	CASSRLAESTDTQYF	NA	TRBV6-6	TRBJ2-3	TRBD2
TGTGCCAGCAGCCAAGGCGACAAGCCCTCCTACAATGAGCAGTTCTTC	CASSQGDKPSYNEQFF	once	TRBV3-1/TRBV3-2	TRBJ2-1	NA
TGCGCCAGCAGCTTTGGCAATGAGCAGTTCTTC	CASSFGNEQFF	NA	TRBV5-1	TRBJ2-1	NA
TGTGCCAGCAGTTTAGACAACAATCAGCCCCAGCATTTT	CASSLDNNQPQHF	NA	TRBV12-3/TRBV12-4	TRBJ1-5	NA
TGTGCCTGGAGGCGGGTGAGCGAGCAGTACTTC	CAWRRVSEQYF	NA	TRBV30	TRBJ2-7	NA
TGTGCCAGCACCCCCCCCGGGGCAGGTCATAGCAATCAGCCCCAGCATTTT	CASTPPGAGHSNQPQHF	NA	TRBV28	TRBJ1-5	NA
TGTGCCACCAGTGACGCTGGGACTTTGGGAAACATTCAGTACTTC	CATSDAGTLGNIQYF	NA	TRBV24-1	TRBJ2-4	NA
TGTGCCAGCAGCGGGACTGGTTGGGACGAGCAGTACTTC	CASSGTGWDEQYF	NA	TRBV9	TRBJ2-7	NA
TGTGCCAGCAGCTTAGACGCGGGAATGAATGAAAAACTGTTTTTT	CASSLDAGMNEKLFF	NA	TRBV11-2	TRBJ1-4	NA
TGTGCCAGCAGCTCAGGACTAGCGGGAGTAAGAGGTGTCGATACGCAGTATTTT	CASSSGLAGVRGVDTQYF	NA	TRBV7-8	TRBJ2-3	TRBD2
TGTGCCAGCAGCTTAGTGGGACTAGCGGGTCATGAGCAGTTCTTC	CASSLVGLAGHEQFF	NA	TRBV11-1	TRBJ2-1	TRBD2
TGTGCCTGGAGTGTCTCAGTTAATGAAAAACTGTTTTTT	CAWSVSVNEKLFF	NA	TRBV30	TRBJ1-4	NA
TGTGCCAGCAGCTTAAACGGACACAATGAGCAGTTCTTC	CASSLNGHNEQFF	NA	TRBV7-3	TRBJ2-1	NA
TGTGCCATCAGTGGTCCTAACACTGAAGCTTTCTTT	CAISGPNTEAFF	NA	TRBV10-3	TRBJ1-1	NA
TGTGCCAGCAGTGAAGGGATGGGACAGGGGAACACTGAAGCTTTCTTT	CASSEGMGQGNTEAFF	NA	TRBV6-1	TRBJ1-1	TRBD1
TGCGCCAGCAGCTTGGCGCTAACCGGGACAGGGGGTGGAAACACTGAAGCTTTCTTT	CASSLALTGTGGGNTEAFF	NA	TRBV5-1	TRBJ1-1	TRBD1
TGCGCCAGCAGCTTGGGACAGGGTCAGTACAATGAGCAGTTCTTC	CASSLGQGQYNEQFF	NA	TRBV5-1	TRBJ2-1	TRBD1
TGCAGCGGCGACCCCTCCGGAGATACGCAGTATTTT	CSGDPSGDTQYF	NA	TRBV29-1	TRBJ2-3	NA
TGTGCCAGCACCCAAAACTCTGGAAACACCATATATTTT	CASTQNSGNTIYF	few	TRBV5-4	TRBJ1-3	NA
TGCAGCGCCCGGGACAGGGGGCTAAACACTGAAGCTTTCTTT	CSARDRGLNTEAFF	NA	TRBV29-1	TRBJ1-1	TRBD1
TGTGCCAGCAGCTTAGGACAGTACTCTGGAAACACCATATATTTT	CASSLGQYSGNTIYF	NA	TRBV11-2	TRBJ1-3	NA
TGTGCCAGCAGCCGATGGAGCAGTGAAGCTTTCTTT	CASSRWSSEAFF	NA	TRBV11-2	TRBJ1-1	NA
TGCGCCAGCAGCTGGGAAGGGACTGAAGCTTTCTTT	CASSWEGTEAFF	NA	TRBV5-1	TRBJ1-1	NA
TGTGCCAGCAGCGCGGACAGGGGGTATCAGCCCCAGCATTTT	CASSADRGYQPQHF	NA	TRBV7-8	TRBJ1-5	TRBD1
TGTGCCAGCACCAGGGGGCGCACAGATACGCAGTATTTT	CASTRGRTDTQYF	NA	TRBV27	TRBJ2-3	TRBD1
TGTGCCAGCAGCACAAAGACGGACAATGGGGCCAACGTCCTGACTTTC	CASSTKTDNGANVLTF	NA	TRBV21-1	TRBJ2-6	NA
TGCAGCGTTTATGAAGTTCCAGATACGCAGTATTTT	CSVYEVPDTQYF	NA	TRBV29-1	TRBJ2-3	NA
TGTGCCAGCAGCGAGGGGACCGACACTGAAGCTTTCTTT	CASSEGTDTEAFF	NA	TRBV11-3	TRBJ1-1	NA
TGTGCCAGTAGTACTGGTGGGGGGACCTACGAGCAGTACTTC	CASSTGGGTYEQYF	NA	TRBV19	TRBJ2-7	NA